Below are 27 T cell receptor beta chains sequenced from a single sample in a study of vaccination effects on CD4 cells after COVID-19. CD4+ T cells were isolated after 10 days of culture. Which antigens these TCRs recognize remains unknown. Produced via immunoSEQ multiplex PCR; TCRdb's table is partial and in-frame only. The sample has fewer than 75,000 clones; over 60% are singletons. This specimen was CD4+ T cells from PBMCs cultured without peptide, taken before COVID-19 vaccination. These receptors were obtained from a human donor who received a COVID-19 vaccine.

The chain carries TRBV5-1 and TRBJ2-7; possible D gene TRBD2, 7 bases. Between the trimmed V and J ends, which lost 4 bases and 7 bases, there was a span of 24 bases. Germline V CDR1 and CDR2: SGHRS, YFSETQ. This CDR3 comprises 16 residues. The CDR3 protein is CASSPLGGGAPWEQYV. The DNA of the CDR3 is TGCGCCAGCAGCCCCCTTGGCGGGGGCGCCCCGTGGGAGCAGTACGTC.

The V and J genes are TRBV18 and TRBJ1-2; D unclear. The germline V gene has CDR1 KGHSH and CDR2 LQKENI. Trimming cost V 3 bases and J 0 bases, with 14 bases left between them. CDR3 length equals 16 residues. CDR3 nucleotide sequence: TGTGCCAGCTCACCCCCCATCGCGGTAGCTAACTATGGCTACACCTTC. Encoded protein: CASSPPIAVANYGYTF.

The V gene is TRBV10-2, the J gene TRBJ2-1; 10 bases are shared with TRBD2. The CDR3 has 15 amino acids. Germline V lookup: CDR1 WSHSY, CDR2 SAAADI. With V trimmed by 8 bases and J by 4 bases, 8 bases remained unmatched. The CDR3 here is CASALGAGGYNEQFF. The CDR3 DNA reads TGCGCCAGCGCGCTGGGAGCGGGGGGGTACAATGAGCAGTTCTTC.

V is TRBV14 and J is TRBJ2-7, with 10 nucleotides matching TRBD1. The CDR3 has 12 residues. The V and J ends lost 4 bases and 9 bases, in that order; junction bases with no gene match: 3. Germline CDR1 is SGHDN and CDR2 is FVKESK. The CDR3 DNA is TGTGCCAGCAGCCTGGGACAGGGGAGGCAGTACGTC. Its protein product is CASSLGQGRQYV.

This rearrangement joins TRBV29-1 to TRBJ1-1; D call uncertain. V dropped 4 bases and J dropped 11 bases, with 17 bases sitting between them. The CDR3 has 12 amino acids. The germline gives CDR1 SQVTM, CDR2 ANQGSEA. For the CDR3, the DNA is TGCAGCGTTGTGTTAGGTCCAGCCGAGGCTTTCTTT. Residues: CSVVLGPAEAFF. Full variable domain (missing parts from reference TRBV29-1 and TRBJ1-1): SAVISQKPSRDICQRGTSLTIQCQVDSQVTMMFWYRQQPGQSLTLIATANQGSEATYESGFVIDKFPISRPNLTFSTLTVSNMSPEDSSIYLCSVVLGPAEAFFGQGTRLTVV.

This chain links TRBV18 with TRBJ2-6, with 7 bases fitting TRBD2. CDR1 is KGHSH and CDR2 is LQKENI in the germline V gene. The CDR3 length is 17 residues. V dropped 4 bases and J dropped 4; count of bases not matched to a gene: 10. CDR3 coding DNA: TGTGCCAGCTCACAACTCGGGGGGTCCCCAGGGGCCAACGTCCTGACTTTC. It codes for CASSQLGGSPGANVLTF.

About this clone itself: Sequence at one end of the junction differs from germline and may be a read error. The chain recombines TRBV5-1 with TRBJ1-4; D gene unclear. Germline V gene data show CDR1 as SGHRS and CDR2 as YFSETQ. This CDR3 spans 14 amino acids. The CDR3 sequence: CASSLGVTNEKLFF. CDR3 bases: TGCGCCAGCAGTTTGGGAGTTACTAATGAAAAACTGTTTTTT.

V is TRBV20-1 and J is TRBJ1-2, with a possible D match to TRBD1 (5 bases). CDR1 and CDR2 (germline): DFQATT, SNEGSKA (reference sequence). The CDR3 has 15 amino acids. Trimming pared 3 bases from V and 7 bases from J, leaving 21 bases between. This chain's CDR3 is CSASAPSRATGGYTF. The CDR3 DNA follows: TGCAGTGCTAGTGCCCCGAGCAGGGCTACTGGTGGCTACACCTTC.

The chain has TRBV11-2 and TRBJ1-2; TRBD1 might be the D (5 bases). The V end lost 2 bases, the J end lost 4 bases, and 20 bases lay between the germline ends. The CDR3 runs 17 residues. Per germline, CDR1 SGHAT and CDR2 FQNNGV. The CDR3 loop reads CASSLTRGGRVGYGYTF. In nucleotides, the CDR3 is TGTGCCAGCAGCTTAACACGGGGCGGGCGCGTGGGCTATGGCTACACCTTC.

This rearrangement joins TRBV24-1 to TRBJ2-5, with 7 bases lining up with TRBD2. This CDR3 comprises 16 residues. Germline lookup yields CDR1 KGHDR and CDR2 SFDVKD. The J segment lost 0 bases and the V segment lost 3 bases, leaving 6 bases of the junction unmatched. The CDR3 reads CATSDVRAGHQETQYF. The CDR3 DNA is TGTGCCACCAGTGATGTTAGAGCGGGGCACCAAGAGACCCAGTACTTC.

The rearrangement links TRBV19 to TRBJ2-5; 7 nucleotides align to TRBD1. V lost 4 bases to trimming and J lost 2 bases; unmatched junction nucleotides: 4. Germline CDR1 LNHDA, CDR2 SQIVND (reference sequence). This CDR3 region has 14 residues. The DNA of the CDR3 is TGTGCCAGTAGTAGACAGGGTCTTCAAGAGACCCAGTACTTC. This encodes CASSRQGLQETQYF.

The J gene is TRBJ2-5, the V gene TRBV5-6; TRBD2 might be the D (6 bases). Trimming pared 2 bases from V and 1 base from J, leaving 15 bases between. Germline CDR1 SGHDT, CDR2 YYEEEE. The CDR3 totals 16 residues. DNA of the CDR3: TGTGCCAGCAGCTTTTACGGAGTGGGGGGCCAAGAGACCCAGTACTTC. Translation: CASSFYGVGGQETQYF.

The chain is built from TRBV11-1 and TRBJ1-6, with unresolved D. The CDR3 length is 14 residues. CDR1 SGHAT and CDR2 FQDESV come from the germline V gene (reference sequence). Trimming took off 3 bases at V and 7 bases at J, with 10 bases between the two ends. The CDR3 bases are TGTGCCAGCAGCTTTCTCCGGGTAAATTCACCCCTCCACTTT. Its translation: CASSFLRVNSPLHF.

This clone was detected a few times. The chain links TRBV3-1 (or the pseudogene TRBV3-2) to TRBJ2-1; D call uncertain. Germline loops: CDR1 LGHDT, CDR2 YNNKEL (reference sequence). V shed 4 bases and J shed 9 bases, with 13 bases lying between them. The CDR3 runs to 13 residues. The CDR3 loop is CASSPLGSGEQFF. The DNA of the CDR3 is TGTGCCAGCAGCCCCCTGGGGTCAGGTGAGCAGTTCTTC.

This clone was detected only a few times. This chain connects TRBV5-1 to TRBJ2-1, with D hard to call. This CDR3 has 16 amino acids. Trimming removed 0 bases from V and 2 bases from J, with 12 bases in between. CDR1 is SGHRS, CDR2 YFSETQ, per germline. CDR3 DNA sequence: TGCGCCAGCAGCTTGGTGCCGGACCACCCCTACAATGAGCAGTTCTTC. It translates to CASSLVPDHPYNEQFF.

The chain has TRBV6-5 and TRBJ2-4; 9 nucleotides line up with TRBD2. Germline V gives CDR1 MNHEY, CDR2 SVGAGI. V trimming: 1 base; J trimming: 1 base; junction bases outside the gene matches: 2. CDR3 length: 16 amino acids. CDR3 coding DNA: TGTGCCAGCAGTTACTGGGCGGGGGGGGCCAAAAACATTCAGTACTTC. It specifies CASSYWAGGAKNIQYF.

V is TRBV28 and J is TRBJ2-1; D gene ambiguous. The CDR3 totals 14 residues. V shed 8 bases and J shed 0 bases, with 11 bases lying between them. Germline assignment: CDR1 MDHEN and CDR2 SYDVKM. CDR3 loop: CASDQASSYNEQFF. CDR3 DNA sequence: TGTGCCAGCGATCAGGCCAGCTCCTACAATGAGCAGTTCTTC.

The chain has TRBV9 and TRBJ1-1, with 10 bases that match TRBD1. The CDR3 contains 16 residues. Germline-derived CDR1 and CDR2 are SGDLS and YYNGEE. The V gene end was trimmed by 0 bases and the J gene end by 3 bases; junction bases not matched to a gene: 5. The CDR3 DNA sequence: TGTGCCAGCAGCGTAGGGGACAGGGGACCCTACACTGAAGCTTTCTTT. Its translation: CASSVGDRGPYTEAFF.

The chain has TRBV28 and TRBJ2-5; D ambiguous. The V and J ends lost 10 bases and 1 base respectively, with 7 bases between them. The germline gives CDR1 MDHEN, CDR2 SYDVKM. The CDR3 sequence is 11 residues long. As DNA, the CDR3 is TGTGCCATCCTGGTCCAAGAGACCCAGTACTTC. This encodes CAILVQETQYF.

The genes are TRBV10-3 and TRBJ2-7; TRBD1 might be the D (6 bases). The V gene lost 10 bases and the J gene lost 4 bases, with 23 bases spanning the gap. The germline V gene has CDR1 ENHRY and CDR2 SYGVKD. The CDR3 consists of 15 residues. In nucleotides, the CDR3 is TGTGCCACGCGTGACTCATTTCAACAGGGTTACGAGCAGTACGTC. This translates into CATRDSFQQGYEQYV.

CDR3 loop: CASSQVAQGGNQPQHF. CDR3 sequence (DNA): TGCGCCAGCAGCCAAGTAGCGCAGGGGGGGAATCAGCCCCAGCATTTT. This rearrangement joins TRBV4-1 to TRBJ1-5, with 7 bases fitting TRBD1. The germline gives CDR1 MGHRA, CDR2 YSYEKL. CDR3 length equals 16 residues. Germline trimming cut 1 base from V and 4 bases from J; bases unmatched to any gene: 7.

The rearrangement uses TRBV3-1 (or the pseudogene TRBV3-2) and TRBJ2-4; D is unresolved. V was trimmed by 0 bases and J by 0 bases, leaving 12 bases between them. Germline values: CDR1 LGHDT, CDR2 YNNKEL (reference sequence). CDR3 length equals 17 residues. Here the CDR3 reads CASSQESGYIAKNIQYF. Written as DNA, the CDR3 is TGTGCCAGCAGCCAAGAATCGGGCTATATAGCCAAAAACATTCAGTACTTC.

This chain connects TRBV29-1 to TRBJ2-5; 10 bases line up with TRBD2. Per germline, CDR1 SQVTM and CDR2 ANQGSEA. The CDR3 is 14 residues long. Unmatched junction bases numbered 7, after V lost 4 bases and J lost 5 bases. The CDR3: CSVVERGGRETQYF. CDR3 nucleotide sequence: TGCAGCGTTGTCGAGCGGGGGGGCCGGGAGACCCAGTACTTC.

The V and J genes are TRBV6-6 and TRBJ2-2, with 8 bases aligning to TRBD2. CDR1 is MNHNY, CDR2 SVGAGI, per germline (reference sequence). The CDR3 contains 15 residues. The V and J ends lost 4 bases and 7 bases, in that order; junction bases with no gene match: 8. DNA of the CDR3: TGTGCCAGCAGTTCCCACGGCGGGGGGAGCGGGGAGCTGTTTTTT. Its translation: CASSSHGGGSGELFF.

Concerning this clone: Relative to the germline gene, one junction end is altered; a read error may explain this. The CDR3 reads CATRERQVSSYNEQLF. The CDR3 nucleotides are TGTGCCACCAGAGAAAGACAGGTGAGCTCCTACAATGAGCAGCTCTTC. This rearrangement joins TRBV15 to TRBJ2-1; a weak D match, TRBD1 (6 bases). CDR1 LNHNV and CDR2 YYDKDF come from the germline V gene (reference sequence). The CDR3 is 16 residues long.

The V gene is TRBV18, the J gene TRBJ1-6, with no clear D. Trimming shortened V by 2 bases and J by 5 bases, and 13 bases separated the two germline ends. The germline V gene encodes CDR1 KGHSH and CDR2 LQKENI. The CDR3 is 16 residues long. The CDR3 DNA reads as TGTGCCAGCTCACCATTTCCGACGGCCGATAATTCACCCCTCCACTTT. Translated, it gives CASSPFPTADNSPLHF.

The CDR3 loop is CASSDHGRDAETQYF. CDR3 nucleotides: TGTGCCAGCAGTGACCATGGCAGGGACGCAGAGACCCAGTACTTC. The chain is built from TRBV6-2 or TRBV6-3 and TRBJ2-5, with D perhaps being TRBD1 or TRBD2 (5 bases each). Germline CDR1 MNHEY, CDR2 SVGEGT. This CDR3 spans 15 amino acids. V lost 5 bases to trimming and J lost 4 bases, with 17 bases between them.